Listed here are 29 T cell receptor beta chains from one sample, sequenced in a study of blood T cell repertoires in COVID-19. Using immunoSEQ multiplex PCR, the repertoire was profiled, and TCRdb retains in-frame clones only, with some absent. Counted here are 200,000 to 250,000 clones, 75% to 90% occurring once; the ten biggest clones make up over 2%. Sequences were obtained from peripheral blood. The receptors shown here come from a man aged 25 to 40 who had recovered from COVID-19.

The rearrangement links TRBV7-9 to TRBJ1-2; D possibly corresponds to TRBD1 (5 bases). Germline-derived CDR1 and CDR2 are SEHNR and FQNEAQ (reference sequence). V lost 5 bases and J 8 bases, leaving 15 bases between the germline ends. The CDR3 is 13 residues long. CDR3 in DNA: TGTGCCAGCAGCAGCGAAACAGGAAGGGGCTACACCTTC. Translation: CASSSETGRGYTF.

CDR3 coding DNA: TGTGCCAGCATCAGGGCAGGGCGAAGCAATCAGCCCCAGCATTTT. This codes for CASIRAGRSNQPQHF. The V call is TRBV6-5, the J call TRBJ1-5; possibly TRBD1 for D (5 bases). V lost 7 bases and J lost 1, with 14 bases in between. This CDR3 is built from 15 residues. Per the germline V gene, CDR1 is MNHEY and CDR2 is SVGAGI.

The chain combines TRBV6-4 with TRBJ1-2, with 9 bases identical to TRBD1. CDR1 is MRHNA and CDR2 is SNTAGT in the germline V gene. The J segment lost 6 bases and the V segment lost 7 bases, leaving 12 bases of the junction unmatched. The length of the CDR3 is 15 residues. The chain's CDR3 is CASKSGQGFFDGYTF. CDR3 DNA: TGTGCCAGCAAGAGTGGACAGGGGTTTTTCGATGGCTACACCTTC.

The table lists this clone with a count of one. The CDR3 coding sequence is TGTGCCAGCAGCGTCCGACAGGGAGGCGCTGGCTACACCTTC. It translates to CASSVRQGGAGYTF. The rearrangement uses TRBV13 and TRBJ1-2; 7 bases fit TRBD1. V lost 5 bases to trimming and J lost 7 bases; unmatched junction nucleotides: 10. CDR3 size: 14 residues. Looked up from germline, CDR1 is PRHDT and CDR2 is FYEKMQ (reference sequence). The complete variable domain, with remaining parts taken from reference TRBV13 and TRBJ1-2, reads AAGVIQSPRHLIKEKRETATLKCYPIPRHDTVYWYQQGPGQDPQFLISFYEKMQSDKGSIPDRFSAQQFSDYHSELNMSSLELGDSALYFCASSVRQGGAGYTFGSGTRLTVV.

About this clone: Compared with germline, one end of the junction differs, possibly owing to a read error. The rearrangement links TRBV13 to TRBJ2-4, with a weak D call TRBD2 (6 bases). Germline lookup yields CDR1 PRHDT and CDR2 FYEKMQ (reference sequence). The CDR3 is made up of 14 amino acids. CDR3 in amino acids: CASSLGDSGNIQYF. The CDR3 DNA reads TGTGCCAGCAGCCTAGGGGACTCTGGAAACATTCAGTACTTC.

The chain couples TRBV6-2 or TRBV6-3 to TRBJ1-2; D is uncertain. Germline CDR1 is MNHEY and CDR2 is SVGEGT. V dropped 2 bases and J dropped 8 bases, with 12 bases sitting between them. The CDR3 covers 13 residues. CDR3 in amino acids: CASSYSLAAGYTF. The DNA for the CDR3 is TGTGCCAGCAGTTACAGCCTAGCAGCCGGCTACACCTTC.

This rearrangement joins TRBV5-1 to TRBJ2-7; D possibly corresponds to TRBD1 (5 bases). CDR3 length: 13 residues. Germline V gene sequence: CDR1 SGHRS, CDR2 YFSETQ. V lost 4 bases and J 5 bases, leaving 13 bases between the germline ends. The CDR3 reads CASSLRTPHEQYF. The CDR3 DNA reads TGCGCCAGCAGCCTCCGGACACCCCACGAGCAGTACTTC.

This clone was seen a few times. V is TRBV7-2 and J is TRBJ2-5; 8 nucleotides match TRBD2. CDR3 length: 16 residues. With 1 base clipped from V and 5 bases from J, the junction kept 9 bases outside the gene matches. CDR1 SGHTA and CDR2 FQGNSA come from the germline V gene. This chain's CDR3 is CASSLGGSGVGETQYF. Here the CDR3 DNA reads TGTGCCAGCAGCTTAGGCGGTAGCGGGGTGGGGGAGACCCAGTACTTC. The whole variable domain, remainder taken from reference TRBV7-2 and TRBJ2-5, is GAGVSQSPSNKVTEKGKDVELRCDPISGHTALYWYRQSLGQGLEFLIYFQGNSAPDKSGLPSDRFSAERTGGSVSTLTIQRTQQEDSAVYLCASSLGGSGVGETQYFGPGTRLLVL.

V gene TRBV27 combines with J gene TRBJ1-2; 11 positions match TRBD1. CDR1 and CDR2 (germline): MNHEY, SMNVEV (reference sequence). The CDR3 loop spans 17 amino acids. Trimming cost V 6 bases and J 5 bases; bases outside gene matches: 14. The CDR3 sequence is CASRRGQGAVLGYGYTF. The CDR3 DNA follows: TGTGCCAGCAGACGAGGACAGGGGGCAGTGCTGGGGTATGGCTACACCTTC.

A single count supports this clone. This chain connects TRBV18 to TRBJ1-1, with 8 bases fitting TRBD1. Germline lookup yields CDR1 KGHSH and CDR2 LQKENI. The CDR3 totals 15 residues. The V segment lost 8 bases and the J segment 1 base; nucleotides outside the gene matches: 9. CDR3 sequence reads: CASLPPGTGNTEAFF. The CDR3 bases are TGTGCCAGCCTTCCTCCCGGGACAGGGAACACTGAAGCTTTCTTT.

A single count supports this clone. V and J are TRBV6-6 and TRBJ1-1, with a weak D call TRBD1 (6 bases). The germline CDR1 and CDR2 sequences are MNHNY and SVGAGI (reference sequence). Trimming took 2 bases from V and 8 from J, leaving 12 bases between them. The CDR3 consists of 13 residues. CDR3 bases: TGTGCCAGCAGTTACCCTCTACAGGGCGAAGCTTTCTTT. As protein: CASSYPLQGEAFF.

V is TRBV5-4 and J is TRBJ1-1; the match to TRBD1 covers 7 bases. Trimming removed 4 bases from V and 6 bases from J; junction bases left unmatched: 9. This CDR3 region has 14 residues. Germline V lookup: CDR1 SGHNT, CDR2 YYREEE (reference sequence). The CDR3 loop is CASSPQGRWAEAFF. The DNA for the CDR3 is TGTGCCAGCAGCCCACAGGGGAGATGGGCTGAAGCTTTCTTT.

The chain is built from TRBV27 and TRBJ1-4, with 9 bases identical to TRBD1. CDR1 MNHEY and CDR2 SMNVEV come from the germline V gene (reference sequence). The V and J ends lost 5 bases and 0 bases, in that order; junction bases with no gene match: 10. The CDR3 length is 18 residues. The CDR3 loop reads CASSHMTGGIATNEKLFF. CDR3 DNA: TGTGCCAGCAGTCACATGACAGGGGGTATCGCAACTAATGAAAAACTGTTTTTT.

CDR3 protein: CASSFGQGINTEAFF. CDR3 sequence (DNA): TGTGCCAGCAGCTTCGGACAGGGGATTAACACTGAAGCTTTCTTT. The chain combines TRBV7-2 with TRBJ1-1; TRBD1 aligns across 9 bases. Germline V gene data show CDR1 as SGHTA and CDR2 as FQGNSA. The J segment lost 2 bases and the V segment lost 3 bases, leaving 4 bases of the junction unmatched. The CDR3 extends over 15 amino acids.

The chain carries TRBV6-5 and TRBJ2-7; 8 bases align to TRBD1. The CDR3 extends over 15 amino acids. With V trimmed by 6 bases and J by 0 bases, 7 bases remained unmatched. The germline V gene has CDR1 MNHEY and CDR2 SVGAGI. As DNA, the CDR3 is TGTGCCAGCAGGAACCGGGGACAGGCCTCCTACGAGCAGTACTTC. Its translation is CASRNRGQASYEQYF.

The chain has TRBV14 and TRBJ1-2; D perhaps matches TRBD1 (5 bases). This CDR3 has 16 residues. The germline V and J ends were trimmed by 2 bases and 8 bases, with 21 bases remaining between them. Germline CDR1 and CDR2: SGHDN and FVKESK. CDR3 loop: CASSQRGSGSEWGYTF. CDR3 sequence (DNA): TGTGCCAGCAGCCAACGCGGCTCAGGGTCAGAGTGGGGCTACACCTTC. Drawing the rest from reference TRBV14 and TRBJ1-2, the complete variable domain is EAGVTQFPSHSVIEKGQTVTLRCDPISGHDNLYWYRRVMGKEIKFLLHFVKESKQDESGMPNNRFLAERTGGTYSTLKVQPAELEDSGVYFCASSQRGSGSEWGYTFGSGTRLTVV.

The chain employs TRBV4-3 and TRBJ1-2; D ambiguous. The V gene lost 1 base and the J gene lost 0 bases, with 12 bases spanning the gap. The CDR3 loop spans 16 amino acids. Germline CDR1 reads LGHNA; CDR2 reads YSLEER. DNA of the CDR3: TGCGCCAGCAGCCAAGGTACGGGGAGGGCTAACTATGGCTACACCTTC. The encoded protein is CASSQGTGRANYGYTF.

The J gene is TRBJ2-5, the V gene TRBV27; TRBD1 matches 7 bases. The germline V gene has CDR1 MNHEY and CDR2 SMNVEV (reference sequence). The CDR3 covers 16 residues. V shed 8 bases, J shed 4 bases, and the junction held 16 bases outside the gene matches. The DNA for the CDR3 is TGTGCCAGCGGAAGACCAGGGACAGCGGCAGGAGAGACCCAGTACTTC. Translating gives CASGRPGTAAGETQYF.

The chain links TRBV27 to TRBJ1-2; TRBD1 is a possible D gene (5 bases). CDR1 is MNHEY and CDR2 is SMNVEV in the germline V gene (reference sequence). The CDR3 is made up of 12 amino acids. V was cut by 6 bases and J by 8 bases, with 13 bases left in between. Here the CDR3 reads CASSPGRGGYTF. CDR3 in DNA: TGTGCCAGCAGCCCCGGTAGGGGCGGCTACACCTTC.

V usage is TRBV4-1 and J usage is TRBJ2-7; weak D call: TRBD2 (6 bases). The CDR3 covers 15 residues. V was cut by 4 bases and J by 5 bases, with 18 bases left in between. The germline gives CDR1 MGHRA, CDR2 YSYEKL. For the CDR3, the DNA is TGCGCCAGCAGCCCCCTCGGTGCAGGAGGGAACGAGCAGTACTTC. This gives the protein CASSPLGAGGNEQYF.

V and J are TRBV27 and TRBJ2-1, with a tentative D call TRBD2 (5 bases). The CDR3 sequence is 14 residues long. From germline, CDR1 is MNHEY and CDR2 SMNVEV (reference sequence). V lost 6 bases to trimming and J lost 5 bases, with 14 bases between them. CDR3 DNA sequence: TGTGCCAGCAGCCTATACCGGGGAGACAATGAGCAGTTCTTC. Its protein is CASSLYRGDNEQFF.

The chain carries TRBV6-1 and TRBJ1-1; no clear D. With 2 bases removed from V and 5 bases from J, the gap between germline ends came to 12 bases. The V gene's germline CDR1 is MNHNS and CDR2 SASEGT. CDR3 length equals 14 residues. The CDR3 loop reads CASSEPTGRTEAFF. The CDR3, as DNA: TGTGCCAGCAGTGAACCCACGGGGAGGACTGAAGCTTTCTTT.

The gene calls are TRBV6-6 and TRBJ2-5; D is possibly TRBD2 (5 bases). V lost 0 bases to trimming and J lost 1 base, with 12 bases between them. Germline assignment: CDR1 MNHNY and CDR2 SVGAGI (reference sequence). This CDR3 has 16 residues. The CDR3 DNA reads as TGTGCCAGCAGTTACTCGAGGTCGGCGGGCCAAGAGACCCAGTACTTC. This translates into CASSYSRSAGQETQYF.

The chain joins TRBV12-3 or TRBV12-4 to TRBJ1-5; D unclear. The length of the CDR3 is 13 residues. Trimming stripped 2 bases from V and 1 base from J, with 3 bases between. The CDR3 DNA sequence: TGTGCCAGCAGTTTAAGCAGCAATCAGCCCCAGCATTTT. It is translated as CASSLSSNQPQHF.

The J gene is TRBJ1-3, the V gene TRBV28; D gene ambiguous. This CDR3 spans 13 amino acids. From germline, CDR1 is MDHEN and CDR2 SYDVKM. The V end lost 2 bases, the J end lost 5 bases, and 7 bases lay between the germline ends. The CDR3 region has the DNA TGTGCCAGCAGTTTAGTGGCCCGAAACACCATATATTTT. Its protein is CASSLVARNTIYF.

The gene calls are TRBV6-4 and TRBJ1-1, with 8 bases identical to TRBD1. The CDR3 spans 14 residues. Germline V gene lookup returns CDR1 MRHNA and CDR2 SNTAGT. The trim removed 8 bases at V and 4 bases at J, leaving 9 bases unmatched. CDR3 loop: CASLPDRVGTEAFF. Written as DNA, the CDR3 is TGTGCCAGCCTCCCGGACAGGGTAGGCACTGAAGCTTTCTTT.

The chain links TRBV11-2 to TRBJ2-7, with TRBD1 matching over 9 bases. Germline V lookup: CDR1 SGHAT, CDR2 FQNNGV. This CDR3 has 15 residues. The V gene end was trimmed by 4 bases and the J gene end by 2 bases; junction bases not matched to a gene: 6. The CDR3 nucleotides are TGTGCCAGCAGCTACATGACAGGGGGGACCTACGAGCAGTACTTC. It yields the protein CASSYMTGGTYEQYF.

The chain recombines TRBV3-1 (or the pseudogene TRBV3-2) with TRBJ2-2; a weak D match, TRBD1 (6 bases). This CDR3 is built from 15 residues. The V and J ends lost 0 bases and 7 bases respectively, with 12 bases between them. Per germline, CDR1 LGHDT and CDR2 YNNKEL (reference sequence). CDR3 loop: CASSQDRRGGGELFF. The CDR3 DNA reads TGTGCCAGCAGCCAAGATCGTAGAGGGGGCGGGGAGCTGTTTTTT.

This clone has just one count. This sequence joins TRBV30 and TRBJ1-5; no reliable D call. V was pared by 3 bases and J by 0 bases, with 9 bases between. Germline-derived CDR1 and CDR2 are GTSNPN and SVGIG (reference sequence). There are 14 residues in the CDR3. The DNA for the CDR3 is TGTGCCTGGAGCAGCGCGGATAGCAATCAGCCCCAGCATTTT. It is translated as CAWSSADSNQPQHF.